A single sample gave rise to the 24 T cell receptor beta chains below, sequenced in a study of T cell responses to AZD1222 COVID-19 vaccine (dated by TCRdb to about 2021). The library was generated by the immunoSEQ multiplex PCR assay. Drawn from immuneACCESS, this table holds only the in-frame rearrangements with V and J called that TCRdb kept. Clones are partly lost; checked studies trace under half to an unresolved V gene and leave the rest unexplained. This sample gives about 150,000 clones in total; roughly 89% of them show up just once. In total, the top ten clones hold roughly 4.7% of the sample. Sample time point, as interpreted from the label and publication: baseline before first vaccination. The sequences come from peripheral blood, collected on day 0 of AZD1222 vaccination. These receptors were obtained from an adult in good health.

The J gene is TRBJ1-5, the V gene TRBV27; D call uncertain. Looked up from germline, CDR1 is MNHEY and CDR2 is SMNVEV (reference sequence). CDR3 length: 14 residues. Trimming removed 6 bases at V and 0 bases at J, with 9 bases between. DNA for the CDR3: TGTGCCAGCAGCGGCCTCTATAGCAATCAGCCCCAGCATTTT. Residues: CASSGLYSNQPQHF.

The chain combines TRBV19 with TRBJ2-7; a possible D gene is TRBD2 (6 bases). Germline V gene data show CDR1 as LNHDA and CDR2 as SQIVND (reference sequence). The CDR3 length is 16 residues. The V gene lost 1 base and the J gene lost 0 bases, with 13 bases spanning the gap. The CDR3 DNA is TGTGCCAGTAGTATAGGTACGGGACTCCACTCCTACGAGCAGTACTTC. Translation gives CASSIGTGLHSYEQYF.

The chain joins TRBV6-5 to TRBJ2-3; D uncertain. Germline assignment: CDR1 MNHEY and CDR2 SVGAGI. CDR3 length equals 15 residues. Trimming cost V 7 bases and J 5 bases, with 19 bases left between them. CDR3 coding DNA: TGTGCCAGCACCCACCTGGGTTTTTGGTTAGATACGCAGTATTTT. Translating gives CASTHLGFWLDTQYF.

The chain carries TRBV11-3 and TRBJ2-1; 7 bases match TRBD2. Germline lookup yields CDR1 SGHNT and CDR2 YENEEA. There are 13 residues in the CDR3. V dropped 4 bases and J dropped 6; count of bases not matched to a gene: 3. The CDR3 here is CASSSGGSNEQFF. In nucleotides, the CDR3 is TGTGCCAGCAGCTCTGGCGGGAGCAATGAGCAGTTCTTC.

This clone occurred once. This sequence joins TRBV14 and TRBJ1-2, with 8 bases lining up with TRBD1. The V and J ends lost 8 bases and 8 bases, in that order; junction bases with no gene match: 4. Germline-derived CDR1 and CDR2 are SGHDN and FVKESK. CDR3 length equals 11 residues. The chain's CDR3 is CASRTGTGYTF. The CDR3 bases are TGTGCCAGCCGGACAGGGACGGGCTACACCTTC. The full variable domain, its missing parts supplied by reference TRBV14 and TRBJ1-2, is EAGVTQFPSHSVIEKGQTVTLRCDPISGHDNLYWYRRVMGKEIKFLLHFVKESKQDESGMPNNRFLAERTGGTYSTLKVQPAELEDSGVYFCASRTGTGYTFGSGTRLTVV.

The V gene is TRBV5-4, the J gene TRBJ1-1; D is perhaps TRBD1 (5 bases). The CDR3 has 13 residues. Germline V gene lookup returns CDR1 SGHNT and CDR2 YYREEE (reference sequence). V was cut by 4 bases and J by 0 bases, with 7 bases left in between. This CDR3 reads CASSGQLNTEAFF. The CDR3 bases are TGTGCCAGCAGCGGACAATTGAACACTGAAGCTTTCTTT. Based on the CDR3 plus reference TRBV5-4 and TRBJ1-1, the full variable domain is ETGVTQSPTHLIKTRGQQVTLRCSSQSGHNTVSWYQQALGQGPQFIFQYYREEENGRGNFPPRFSGLQFPNYSSELNVNALELDDSALYLCASSGQLNTEAFFGQGTRLTVV.

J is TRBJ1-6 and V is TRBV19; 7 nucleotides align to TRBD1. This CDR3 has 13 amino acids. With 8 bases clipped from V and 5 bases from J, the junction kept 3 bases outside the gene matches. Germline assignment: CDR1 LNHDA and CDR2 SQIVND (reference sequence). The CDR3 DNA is TGTGCCAGTGCCGGGACAGATAATTCACCCCTCCACTTT. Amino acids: CASAGTDNSPLHF.

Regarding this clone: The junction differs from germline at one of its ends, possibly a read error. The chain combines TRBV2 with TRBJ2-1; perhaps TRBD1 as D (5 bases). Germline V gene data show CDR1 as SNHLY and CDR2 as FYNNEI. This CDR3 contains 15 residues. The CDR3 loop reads CASRDQGPIHNEQFF. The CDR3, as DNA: TGTGCCAGCCGTGACCAGGGCCCCATCCACAATGAGCAGTTCTTC.

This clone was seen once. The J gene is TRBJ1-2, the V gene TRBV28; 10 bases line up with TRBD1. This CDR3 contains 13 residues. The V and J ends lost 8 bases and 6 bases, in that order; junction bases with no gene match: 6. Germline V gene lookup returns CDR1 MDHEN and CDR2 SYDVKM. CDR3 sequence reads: CASLPGQGNGYTF. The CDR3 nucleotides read TGTGCCAGCCTACCGGGACAGGGGAATGGCTACACCTTC.

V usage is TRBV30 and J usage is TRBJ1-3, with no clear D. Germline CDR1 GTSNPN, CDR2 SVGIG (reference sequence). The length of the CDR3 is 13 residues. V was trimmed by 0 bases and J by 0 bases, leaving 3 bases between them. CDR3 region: CAWSVGSGNTIYF. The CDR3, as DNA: TGTGCCTGGAGTGTAGGCTCTGGAAACACCATATATTTT.

CDR3 coding DNA: TGTGCCAGCAGCTTAAGTGGGTCCTCAGAGACCCAGTACTTC. It encodes CASSLSGSSETQYF. The J gene is TRBJ2-5, the V gene TRBV7-3; D remains unclear. V was cut by 1 base and J by 4 bases, with 10 bases left in between. Germline V gene lookup returns CDR1 SGHTA and CDR2 FQGTGA. The CDR3 loop spans 14 amino acids.

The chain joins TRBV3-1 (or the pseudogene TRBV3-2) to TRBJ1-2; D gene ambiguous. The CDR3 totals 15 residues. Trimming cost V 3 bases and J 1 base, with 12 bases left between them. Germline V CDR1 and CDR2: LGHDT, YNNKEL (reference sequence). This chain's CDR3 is CASSHVPAVNYGYTF. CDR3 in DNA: TGTGCCAGCAGCCATGTCCCAGCAGTTAACTATGGCTACACCTTC.

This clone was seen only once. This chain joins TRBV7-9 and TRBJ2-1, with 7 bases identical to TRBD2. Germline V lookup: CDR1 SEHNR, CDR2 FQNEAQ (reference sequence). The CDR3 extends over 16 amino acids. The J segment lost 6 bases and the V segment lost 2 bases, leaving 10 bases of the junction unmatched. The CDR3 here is CASSLSPRGGSNEQFF. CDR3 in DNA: TGTGCCAGCAGCTTATCTCCCCGAGGCGGGAGCAATGAGCAGTTCTTC.

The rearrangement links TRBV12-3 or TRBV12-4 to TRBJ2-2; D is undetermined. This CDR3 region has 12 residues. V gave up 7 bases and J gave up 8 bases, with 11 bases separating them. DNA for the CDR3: TGTGCCAGCAACCTGGGTGGAGGGGAGCTGTTTTTT. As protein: CASNLGGGELFF.

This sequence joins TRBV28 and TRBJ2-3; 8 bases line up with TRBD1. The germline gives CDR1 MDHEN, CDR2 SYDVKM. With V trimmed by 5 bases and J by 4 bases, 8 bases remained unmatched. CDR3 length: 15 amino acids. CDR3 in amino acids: CASSPAGQGSDTQYF. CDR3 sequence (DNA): TGTGCCAGCAGTCCCGCCGGACAGGGTTCAGATACGCAGTATTTT.

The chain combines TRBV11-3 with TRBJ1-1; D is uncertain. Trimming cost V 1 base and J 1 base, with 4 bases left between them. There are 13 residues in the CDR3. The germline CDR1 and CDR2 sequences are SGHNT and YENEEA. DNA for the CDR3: TGTGCCAGCAGCTTAGCAGCGAACACTGAAGCTTTCTTT. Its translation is CASSLAANTEAFF.

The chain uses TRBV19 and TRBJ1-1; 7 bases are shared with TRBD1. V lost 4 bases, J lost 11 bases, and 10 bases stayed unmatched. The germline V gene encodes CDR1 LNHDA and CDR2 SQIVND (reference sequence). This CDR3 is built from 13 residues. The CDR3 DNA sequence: TGTGCCAGTAGTACCCGACAGGGCGCGGACGCTTTCTTT. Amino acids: CASSTRQGADAFF.

Written as DNA, the CDR3 is TGTGCCAGCAGCACGGGCCTTTTGGCCAAAAACATTCAGTACTTC. It translates to CASSTGLLAKNIQYF. The chain combines TRBV5-8 with TRBJ2-4; D is undetermined. The CDR3 is 15 residues long. V lost 4 bases and J lost 1, with 12 bases in between. Germline values: CDR1 SGHTS, CDR2 YDEGEE.

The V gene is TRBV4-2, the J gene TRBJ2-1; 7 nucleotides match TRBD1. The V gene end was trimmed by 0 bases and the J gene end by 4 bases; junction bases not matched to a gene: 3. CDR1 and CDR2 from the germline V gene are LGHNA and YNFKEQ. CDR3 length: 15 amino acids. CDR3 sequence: CASSQDQTGYNEQFF. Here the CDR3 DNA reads TGTGCCAGCAGCCAAGACCAGACAGGGTACAATGAGCAGTTCTTC.

CDR3 sequence (DNA): TGTGCCAGCAGTTCCCCCATAGAGAACACTGAAGCTTTCTTT. As protein: CASSSPIENTEAFF. The V gene is TRBV6-2 or TRBV6-3, the J gene TRBJ1-1; D call uncertain. The CDR3 is 14 residues long. Germline lookup yields CDR1 MNHEY and CDR2 SVGEGT. Deletions cut 4 bases from V and 1 base from J, with 10 bases between.

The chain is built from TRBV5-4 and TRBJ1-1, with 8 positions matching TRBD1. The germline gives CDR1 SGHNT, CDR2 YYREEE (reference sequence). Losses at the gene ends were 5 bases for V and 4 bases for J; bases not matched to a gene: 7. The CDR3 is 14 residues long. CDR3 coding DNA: TGTGCCAGCAGAGTGGACAGGGAGGGCACTGAAGCTTTCTTT. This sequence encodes CASRVDREGTEAFF.

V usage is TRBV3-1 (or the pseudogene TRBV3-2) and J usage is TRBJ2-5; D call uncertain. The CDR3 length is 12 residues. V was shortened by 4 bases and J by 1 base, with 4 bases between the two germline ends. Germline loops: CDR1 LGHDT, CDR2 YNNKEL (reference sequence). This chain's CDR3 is CASSRPQETQYF. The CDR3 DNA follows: TGTGCCAGCAGCCGACCCCAAGAGACCCAGTACTTC.

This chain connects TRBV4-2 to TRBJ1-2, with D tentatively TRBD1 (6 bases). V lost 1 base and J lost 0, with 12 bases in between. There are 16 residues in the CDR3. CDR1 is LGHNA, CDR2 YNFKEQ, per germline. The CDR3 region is CASSQGGRLANYGYTF. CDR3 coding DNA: TGTGCCAGCAGCCAAGGGGGGCGATTAGCTAACTATGGCTACACCTTC.

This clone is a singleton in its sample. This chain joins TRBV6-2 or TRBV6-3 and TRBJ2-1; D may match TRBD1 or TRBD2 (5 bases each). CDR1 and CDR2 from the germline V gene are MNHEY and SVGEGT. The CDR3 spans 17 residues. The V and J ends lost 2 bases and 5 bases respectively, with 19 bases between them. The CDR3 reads CASSYLRDGPHNNEQFF. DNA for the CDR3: TGTGCCAGCAGTTACCTACGGGACGGCCCTCACAACAATGAGCAGTTCTTC.